What follows are 15 T cell receptor beta chains derived from one specimen sequenced in a study of beta chain features in type 1 diabetes. The entirety of the isolated RNA underwent reverse transcription, so expressed TCRB transcripts were sequenced. The method was immunoSEQ multiplex PCR; TCRdb's version includes in-frame clones alone and lacks a portion of them. Of 200,000 to 250,000 clones listed, 9.5% to 13% are singletons. The sequenced material came from central memory CD4+ T cells from blood. All receptors come from a young man in good health.

This clone was seen a few times. V and J are TRBV28 and TRBJ1-2; D may be TRBD1 (6 bases). Germline CDR1 and CDR2: MDHEN and SYDVKM. V lost 2 bases and J 4 bases, leaving 8 bases between the germline ends. This CDR3 region has 13 residues. This CDR3 reads CASSLEGGYGYTF. The DNA of the CDR3 is TGTGCCAGCAGTTTAGAGGGGGGCTATGGCTACACCTTC.

This clone was detected a few times. CDR3 in DNA: TGCGCCAGCAGCTTGTGGGGATCTGGTCCCAGCTCCTACAATGAGCAGTTCTTC. It is translated as CASSLWGSGPSSYNEQFF. The rearrangement links TRBV5-1 to TRBJ2-1, with D unclear. This CDR3 contains 18 residues. The germline V and J ends were trimmed by 1 base and 0 bases, with 17 bases remaining between them. Germline V gene data show CDR1 as SGHRS and CDR2 as YFSETQ. Complete variable domain (other parts from reference TRBV5-1 and TRBJ2-1): KAGVTQTPRYLIKTRGQQVTLSCSPISGHRSVSWYQQTPGQGLQFLFEYFSETQRNKGNFPGRFSGRQFSNSRSEMNVSTLELGDSALYLCASSLWGSGPSSYNEQFFGPGTRLTVL.

A few counts support this clone. At one boundary the junction diverges from the germline segment, which might be a read error. The gene calls are TRBV11-2 and TRBJ1-2, with 7 bases fitting TRBD1. The germline CDR1 and CDR2 sequences are SGHAT and FQNNGV. This CDR3 is built from 13 residues. The CDR3 nucleotides read TGCGCCAGCAGCCAAGACAGGGACTATGGCTACACCTTC. It translates to CASSQDRDYGYTF.

This clone was seen a few times. CDR3: CASSLYGSMNTEAFF. In DNA form, the CDR3 reads TGTGCCAGCAGTTTATATGGAAGTATGAACACTGAAGCTTTCTTT. The chain joins TRBV28 to TRBJ1-1; D remains ambiguous. CDR3 size: 15 residues. Per germline, CDR1 MDHEN and CDR2 SYDVKM. With 1 base removed from V and 0 bases from J, the gap between germline ends came to 9 bases.

A few counts support this clone. The genes are TRBV5-6 and TRBJ2-1, with 14 bases fitting TRBD2. This CDR3 is built from 16 residues. With 4 bases clipped from V and 2 bases from J, the junction kept 2 bases outside the gene matches. Per germline, CDR1 SGHDT and CDR2 YYEEEE. CDR3 protein: CASSKGLAGAYNEQFF. CDR3 nucleotide sequence: TGTGCCAGCAGCAAGGGACTAGCGGGAGCCTACAATGAGCAGTTCTTC.

This chain connects TRBV7-9 to TRBJ2-1; TRBD2 is a possible D gene (5 bases). CDR1 is SEHNR and CDR2 is FQNEAQ in the germline V gene (reference sequence). The CDR3 sequence is 14 residues long. Trimming removed 0 bases from V and 7 bases from J, with 10 bases in between. The CDR3 nucleotides read TGTGCCAGCAGCTTAGCGGGAGCGTGGAATGAGCAGTTCTTC. Translating it yields CASSLAGAWNEQFF.

This clone appeared a few times. CDR3 in DNA: TGTGCCAGCAGCCAAGATTCAGGGAACGGGGCCAACGTCCTGACTTTC. Protein: CASSQDSGNGANVLTF. This chain uses TRBV5-4 with TRBJ2-6; D possibly corresponds to TRBD1 (5 bases). Trimming removed 4 bases at V and 4 bases at J, with 15 bases between. The CDR3 sequence is 16 residues long. Per the germline V gene, CDR1 is SGHNT and CDR2 is YYREEE (reference sequence).

CDR3 sequence reads: CASSLERDTGELFF. DNA for the CDR3: TGTGCCAGCAGCTTGGAAAGGGACACCGGGGAGCTGTTTTTT. The chain combines TRBV5-4 with TRBJ2-2; D is uncertain. The CDR3 length is 14 residues. Trimming removed 0 bases at V and 3 bases at J, with 6 bases between. Germline loops: CDR1 SGHNT, CDR2 YYREEE (reference sequence).

Worth noting for this clone: This likely traces to a read error, being one base from a far larger clone. The gene calls are TRBV14 and TRBJ2-7; 11 nucleotides line up with TRBD2. The CDR3 is 17 amino acids. The germline CDR1 and CDR2 sequences are SGHDN and FVKESK. With 4 bases clipped from V and 3 bases from J, the junction kept 11 bases outside the gene matches. This CDR3 reads CASSRAPGLAGLYEQYF. The CDR3 DNA is TGTGCCAGCAGCCGCGCCCCTGGACTAGCGGGTCTCTACGAGCAGTACTTC.

This rearrangement joins TRBV7-9 to TRBJ2-7; TRBD1 matches at 8 bases. Germline CDR1 reads SEHNR; CDR2 reads FQNEAQ (reference sequence). The CDR3 sequence is 14 residues long. Germline trimming cut 3 bases from V and 3 bases from J; bases unmatched to any gene: 4. The CDR3 loop reads CASSFSGQGYEQYF. The CDR3 DNA is TGTGCCAGCAGCTTTTCTGGACAGGGCTACGAGCAGTACTTC.

A few counts support this clone. J is TRBJ1-1 and V is TRBV5-1; D is undetermined. Germline V gene data show CDR1 as SGHRS and CDR2 as YFSETQ. V was clipped by 4 bases and J by 0 bases, with 7 bases between them. The CDR3 runs 13 residues. The CDR3 nucleotides are TGCGCCAGCAGCGAGGGCATGAACACTGAAGCTTTCTTT. This gives the protein CASSEGMNTEAFF. Using reference TRBV5-1 and TRBJ1-1 for the parts outside the CDR3, the full variable domain is KAGVTQTPRYLIKTRGQQVTLSCSPISGHRSVSWYQQTPGQGLQFLFEYFSETQRNKGNFPGRFSGRQFSNSRSEMNVSTLELGDSALYLCASSEGMNTEAFFGQGTRLTVV.

V and J are TRBV5-4 and TRBJ2-7; tentative D call: TRBD1 (5 bases). CDR3 length equals 13 residues. The V end lost 2 bases, the J end lost 5 bases, and 11 bases lay between the germline ends. Germline V gene lookup returns CDR1 SGHNT and CDR2 YYREEE (reference sequence). DNA of the CDR3: TGTGCCAGCAGCTTAGCAGGGTTTAACGAGCAGTACTTC. Protein product: CASSLAGFNEQYF.

This clone was seen many times. The chain recombines TRBV30 with TRBJ1-1; D gene uncertain. This CDR3 comprises 12 residues. Per germline, CDR1 GTSNPN and CDR2 SVGIG (reference sequence). V was trimmed by 2 bases and J by 0 bases, leaving 4 bases between them. The DNA for the CDR3 is TGTGCCTGGAGTTGGCTGAACACTGAAGCTTTCTTT. Translating it yields CAWSWLNTEAFF.

This clone was counted many times. The chain couples TRBV7-2 to TRBJ2-5; a weak D match, TRBD1 (6 bases). Trimming left V 2 bases short and J 6 bases short, with 10 bases between. The germline CDR1 and CDR2 sequences are SGHTA and FQGNSA. The CDR3 runs to 13 residues. CDR3 loop: CASSLRGQQTQYF. CDR3 sequence (DNA): TGTGCCAGCAGCTTAAGGGGACAACAGACCCAGTACTTC.

This clone was picked up a small number of times. The rearrangement joins TRBV10-2 to TRBJ2-1; 9 positions agree with TRBD2. The CDR3 length is 13 residues. The germline gives CDR1 WSHSY, CDR2 SAAADI. In DNA, the CDR3 is TGCGCGGTCGCGGATAGCGGGGGCCTCCCTCCGTTCTTC. Translating gives CAVADSGGLPPFF.